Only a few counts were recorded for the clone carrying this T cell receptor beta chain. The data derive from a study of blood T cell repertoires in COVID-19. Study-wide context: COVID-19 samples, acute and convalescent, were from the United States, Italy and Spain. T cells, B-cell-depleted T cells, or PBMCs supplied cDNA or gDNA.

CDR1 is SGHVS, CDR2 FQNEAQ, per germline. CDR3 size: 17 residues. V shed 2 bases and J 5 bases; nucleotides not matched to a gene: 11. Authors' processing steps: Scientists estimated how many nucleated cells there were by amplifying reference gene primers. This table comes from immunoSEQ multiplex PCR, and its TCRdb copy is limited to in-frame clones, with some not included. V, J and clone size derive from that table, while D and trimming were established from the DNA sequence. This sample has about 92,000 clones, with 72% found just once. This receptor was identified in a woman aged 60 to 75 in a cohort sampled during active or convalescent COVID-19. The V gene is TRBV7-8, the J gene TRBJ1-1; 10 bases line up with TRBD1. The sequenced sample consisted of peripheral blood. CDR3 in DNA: TGTGCCAGCAGCTTAAGGGACAGGGGACTGGTGAGGACTGAAGCTTTCTTT. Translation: CASSLRDRGLVRTEAFF.